Listed below are T cell receptor beta chains from one sample, sequenced in a study of T cell responses to AZD1222 COVID-19 vaccine. Repertoires were generated with immunoSEQ multiplex PCR, while TCRdb's copy carries only in-frame clones and drops some. The sample has 150,000 to 200,000 clones, roughly 93% seen once; the top ten hold 7.5% to 9.5%. The material was peripheral blood, obtained on day 0 of AZD1222 vaccination. The source is an adult in good health. Both conserved end residues are part of each CDR3. Each record gives: clone size, D gene, J gene, V gene, CDR3 protein, CDR3 DNA. A D gene is named only where the DNA matches it firmly. Expanded clones are given a class, and other clones once, few, many or no size at all.

abundance: .; d_gene: .; j_gene: TRBJ2-5; v_gene: TRBV6-1; CDR3aa: CASSEWWGYQETQYF; CDR3nt: TGTGCCAGCAGTGAATGGTGGGGCTACCAAGAGACCCAGTACTTC
abundance: .; d_gene: .; j_gene: TRBJ1-2; v_gene: TRBV4-2; CDR3aa: CASSQFLPPRPGNYGYTF; CDR3nt: TGTGCCAGCAGCCAATTTCTTCCCCCGCGGCCGGGGAACTATGGCTACACCTTC
abundance: .; d_gene: .; j_gene: TRBJ1-5; v_gene: TRBV5-6; CDR3aa: CASSLGGGYGNQPQHF; CDR3nt: TGTGCCAGCAGCTTGGGGGGAGGATACGGCAATCAGCCCCAGCATTTT
abundance: .; d_gene: .; j_gene: TRBJ1-5; v_gene: TRBV6-5; CDR3aa: CASSRRDGQPQHF; CDR3nt: TGTGCCAGCAGCCGCAGGGACGGTCAGCCCCAGCATTTT
abundance: .; d_gene: .; j_gene: TRBJ2-5; v_gene: TRBV7-6; CDR3aa: CASSLGQGVETQYF; CDR3nt: TGTGCCAGCAGCTTAGGGCAGGGCGTAGAGACCCAGTACTTC
abundance: .; d_gene: TRBD1; j_gene: TRBJ2-7; v_gene: TRBV6-5; CDR3aa: CASISGTGVREQYF; CDR3nt: TGTGCCAGCATATCCGGGACAGGGGTTAGGGAGCAGTACTTC
abundance: .; d_gene: .; j_gene: TRBJ2-7; v_gene: TRBV20-1; CDR3aa: CSARSAGTYF; CDR3nt: TGCAGTGCTAGAAGCGCGGGGACGTACTTC
abundance: .; d_gene: .; j_gene: TRBJ2-2; v_gene: TRBV5-4; CDR3aa: CASSPEGVGTGELFF; CDR3nt: TGTGCCAGCAGCCCAGAGGGGGTCGGGACCGGGGAGCTGTTTTTT
abundance: .; d_gene: TRBD2; j_gene: TRBJ2-1; v_gene: TRBV9; CDR3aa: CASSPRLAGILNEQFF; CDR3nt: TGTGCCAGCAGCCCCAGACTAGCGGGAATCTTAAATGAGCAGTTCTTC
abundance: .; d_gene: .; j_gene: TRBJ1-2; v_gene: TRBV25-1; CDR3aa: CASSKSWNGYTF; CDR3nt: TGTGCCAGCAGTAAATCATGGAATGGCTACACCTTC
abundance: .; d_gene: .; j_gene: TRBJ1-6; v_gene: TRBV5-6; CDR3aa: CASSLGGSNSPLHF; CDR3nt: TGTGCCAGCAGCTTAGGGGGTTCAAATTCACCCCTCCACTTT
abundance: .; d_gene: .; j_gene: TRBJ1-5; v_gene: TRBV18; CDR3aa: CASSPGASNQPQHF; CDR3nt: TGTGCCAGCTCACCCGGAGCCAGCAATCAGCCCCAGCATTTT
abundance: .; d_gene: .; j_gene: TRBJ2-3; v_gene: TRBV27; CDR3aa: CASSLRARSSTDTQYF; CDR3nt: TGTGCCAGCAGTTTAAGAGCTCGATCTAGCACAGATACGCAGTATTTT
abundance: .; d_gene: .; j_gene: TRBJ2-7; v_gene: TRBV9; CDR3aa: CASSNRDNEQYF; CDR3nt: TGTGCCAGCAGCAACCGGGACAACGAGCAGTACTTC
abundance: .; d_gene: .; j_gene: TRBJ2-5; v_gene: TRBV28; CDR3aa: CASGHGRFQETQYF; CDR3nt: TGTGCCAGCGGCCATGGGCGGTTCCAAGAGACCCAGTACTTC
abundance: .; d_gene: .; j_gene: TRBJ1-2; v_gene: TRBV11-2; CDR3aa: CASTYTTDCYGYTF; CDR3nt: TGTGCCAGCACCTACACGACAGACTGTTATGGCTACACCTTC
abundance: once; d_gene: .; j_gene: TRBJ2-3; v_gene: TRBV11-2; CDR3aa: CASSLVDSRTDTQYF; CDR3nt: TGTGCCAGCAGCTTGGTGGACAGCCGCACAGATACGCAGTATTTT
abundance: .; d_gene: .; j_gene: TRBJ1-2; v_gene: TRBV4-3; CDR3aa: CASSQDGVSGYTF; CDR3nt: TGCGCCAGCAGCCAAGATGGCGTGTCCGGCTACACCTTC
abundance: .; d_gene: TRBD1; j_gene: TRBJ2-7; v_gene: TRBV28; CDR3aa: CASSLPPDRVRDEQYF; CDR3nt: TGTGCCAGCAGTTTACCTCCGGACAGGGTTCGGGACGAGCAGTACTTC
abundance: .; d_gene: TRBD1; j_gene: TRBJ1-1; v_gene: TRBV2; CDR3aa: CASRTGTGIAFF; CDR3nt: TGTGCCAGCAGAACCGGGACAGGCATTGCTTTCTTT
abundance: .; d_gene: .; j_gene: TRBJ2-3; v_gene: TRBV9; CDR3aa: CASSVALATDTQYF; CDR3nt: TGTGCCAGCAGCGTAGCTCTCGCTACAGATACGCAGTATTTT